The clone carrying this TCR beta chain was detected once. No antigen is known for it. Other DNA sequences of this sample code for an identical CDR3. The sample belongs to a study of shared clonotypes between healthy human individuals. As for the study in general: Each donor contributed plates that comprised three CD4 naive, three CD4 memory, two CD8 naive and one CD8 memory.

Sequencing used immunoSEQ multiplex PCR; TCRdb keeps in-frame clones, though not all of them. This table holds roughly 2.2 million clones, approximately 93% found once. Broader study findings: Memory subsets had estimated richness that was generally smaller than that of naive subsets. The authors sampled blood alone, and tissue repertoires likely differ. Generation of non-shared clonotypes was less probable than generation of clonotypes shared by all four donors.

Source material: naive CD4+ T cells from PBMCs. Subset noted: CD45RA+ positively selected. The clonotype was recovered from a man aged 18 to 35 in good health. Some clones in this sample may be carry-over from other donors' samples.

The DNA of the CDR3 is TGTGCCAGCAGTTTATACAGACAGCCCCAGCATTTT. Translating it yields CASSLYRQPQHF. The rearrangement joins TRBV28 to TRBJ1-5, with D unclear. V shed 1 base and J shed 7 bases, with 5 bases lying between them. The CDR3 contains 12 residues. From germline, CDR1 is MDHEN and CDR2 SYDVKM.